The rows below give T cell receptor beta chains drawn from one sample of a study of blood T cells in healthy people across ages. TCRdb re-called the 5' RACE reads through MiXCR, storing one row per CDR3 protein. The table has about 640,000 distinct CDR3 sequences, 58% seen once. The sequenced sample consisted of blood. All receptors derive from a man aged 55 to 70 in good health. Both conserved end residues are part of each CDR3. A D gene is named only where the DNA matches it firmly. Clone size, where shown, is once, few, many, or a class for clones that have expanded.

V gene	clone size	D gene	J gene	CDR3 protein	CDR3 DNA
TRBV5-6	-	-	TRBJ2-5	CASGFEETQYF	TGTGCCAGCGGCTTCGAGGAGACCCAGTACTTC
TRBV14	-	TRBD1	TRBJ1-4	CASSPGTVPEKLFF	TGTGCCAGCAGCCCAGGGACAGTGCCAGAAAAACTGTTTTTT
TRBV5-1	-	-	TRBJ2-6	CASSFAGQPYFGANVLTF	TGCGCCAGCAGCTTTGCGGGACAGCCCTACTTTGGGGCCAACGTCCTGACTTTC
TRBV20-1	-	TRBD2	TRBJ2-5	CSARGSSTSRRTQETQYF	TGCAGTGCTAGAGGATCATCGACTAGCAGGAGAACCCAAGAGACCCAGTACTTC
TRBV6-6	-	-	TRBJ2-1	CASSSDRDEQFF	TGTGCCAGCAGTTCTGATCGGGATGAGCAGTTCTTC
TRBV6-5	-	-	TRBJ2-7	CASSYRGGISYEQYF	TGTGCCAGCAGTTACCGGGGTGGGATCTCCTACGAGCAGTACTTC
TRBV12-3/TRBV12-4	few	TRBD2	TRBJ2-3	CASSLRGGATDTQYF	TGTGCCAGCAGTTTGCGCGGGGGGGCAACAGATACGCAGTATTTT
TRBV5-1	few	TRBD1	TRBJ2-7	CASKTGTGGSYEQYF	TGCGCCAGCAAGACCGGGACAGGGGGCTCCTACGAGCAGTACTTC
TRBV20-1	-	-	TRBJ2-1	CSAAPGGYNKQFF	TGCAGTGCTGCCCCTGGAGGGTACAATAAGCAGTTCTTC
TRBV7-9	few	-	TRBJ2-4	CASSLDAASGIQYF	TGTGCCAGCAGCTTAGACGCAGCTTCGGGCATTCAGTACTTC
TRBV6-1	-	TRBD1	TRBJ1-2	CASILGQGVKDGYTF	TGTGCCAGCATCCTCGGACAGGGGGTTAAGGATGGCTACACCTTC
TRBV29-1	-	TRBD2	TRBJ2-3	CSVEDRLAGGPRFGADTQYF	TGCAGCGTTGAAGATCGACTAGCGGGGGGGCCTAGGTTCGGGGCAGATACGCAGTATTTT
TRBV20-1	-	TRBD1	TRBJ2-5	CSASPPDRAQETQYF	TGCAGTGCTAGCCCACCGGACAGGGCGCAAGAGACCCAGTACTTC
TRBV29-1	-	-	TRBJ2-3	CSVAQIGAPRDTQYF	TGCAGCGTTGCCCAGATCGGGGCCCCTAGGGATACGCAGTATTTT
TRBV20-1	few	-	TRBJ1-2	CSATENYGYTF	TGCAGTGCTACTGAGAACTATGGCTACACCTTC
TRBV12-5	-	TRBD1	TRBJ1-5	CASGLSTGGNQPQHF	TGTGCTAGTGGTTTGTCCACAGGGGGCAATCAGCCCCAGCATTTT
TRBV15	-	TRBD2	TRBJ2-7	CATSREIWTGGNNEQYF	TGTGCCACCAGCAGAGAGATCTGGACGGGGGGGAACAATGAGCAGTACTTC
TRBV20-1	-	TRBD1	TRBJ1-5	CSASIGTGASNQPQHF	TGCAGTGCTAGCATCGGGACAGGGGCGTCCAATCAGCCCCAGCATTTT
TRBV10-3	-	-	TRBJ2-7	CAISESMAGTYEQYF	TGTGCCATCAGTGAGTCGATGGCCGGTACCTACGAGCAGTACTTC
TRBV6-2/TRBV6-3	many	-	TRBJ2-7	CASSYGAHKTYEQYF	TGTGCCAGCAGTTACGGAGCGCATAAAACCTACGAGCAGTACTTC
TRBV27	once	-	TRBJ1-1	CASINPLQGTEAFF	TGTGCCAGCATCAACCCCCTACAGGGCACTGAAGCTTTCTTT
TRBV10-3	-	TRBD1	TRBJ2-5	CAIRVGTGEETQYF	TGTGCCATCAGGGTGGGGACAGGGGAAGAGACCCAGTACTTC
TRBV29-1	once	-	TRBJ1-5	CSVATAPNQPQHF	TGCAGCGTTGCCACCGCTCCCAATCAGCCCCAGCATTTT
TRBV7-2	few	TRBD2	TRBJ2-1	CASSRTSGGPYNEQFF	TGTGCCAGCAGCCGGACTAGCGGGGGTCCCTACAATGAGCAGTTCTTC
TRBV5-1	-	TRBD1	TRBJ1-2	CASSLSRGDGYTF	TGCGCCAGCAGCTTGTCCAGGGGGGATGGCTACACCTTC
TRBV5-1	few	-	TRBJ2-2	CASVEGTPNTGELFF	TGCGCCAGCGTCGAGGGCACACCGAACACCGGGGAGCTGTTTTTT
TRBV7-9	-	TRBD1	TRBJ1-4	CASSGNGQEYEKLFF	TGTGCCAGCAGCGGAAACGGACAGGAATATGAAAAACTGTTTTTT
TRBV5-6	-	-	TRBJ1-2	CASSVGGLDYGYTF	TGTGCCAGCAGCGTGGGGGGACTCGACTATGGCTACACCTTC